This T cell receptor beta chain was documented in a study of blood T cell repertoires in COVID-19. Study context: Some COVID-19 samples were acute and others convalescent; all came from the United States, Italy and Spain. PBMCs, B-cell-depleted T cells, or T cells were the source of the cDNA or gDNA that made up the material.

Source study methods: Estimation of nucleated cell counts relied on the amplification of reference gene primers. Produced via immunoSEQ multiplex PCR; TCRdb's table is partial and in-frame only. The V and J calls and clone size were taken over from that table, and D and trimming were inferred from the DNA. The table has roughly 260,000 clones, about nine tenths seen once; the top ten hold approximately 4.3%. V lost 5 bases to trimming and J lost 4 bases; unmatched junction nucleotides: 3. This CDR3 is 13 amino acids long. Germline V gene lookup returns CDR1 PRHDT and CDR2 FYEKMQ (reference sequence).

The rearrangement joins TRBV13 to TRBJ2-7; 9 nucleotides agree with TRBD1. The clonotype originates from a man between 60 and 70 years old who had recovered from COVID-19. The source material was peripheral blood. CDR3 in amino acids: CASSAGTGYEQYF. The CDR3 region has the DNA TGTGCCAGCAGCGCAGGGACAGGGTACGAGCAGTACTTC.